Given below is one T cell receptor (beta chain) in context. The antigen is undetermined. Researchers used 5'RACE with constant-segment primers to make TCR alpha and TCR beta cDNA libraries that carry sample barcodes and UMIs. TCRdb re-called the 5' RACE reads through MiXCR, storing one row per CDR3 protein. The sample carries fewer than 200,000 distinct CDR3 sequences, under 20% recorded once. This record comes from a study of T-cell memory formation after mild COVID-19. Study details: TCR clusters mostly belonged to single donors. The study, taken as a whole, reports: Clones that shrank (day 15 to 85) were balanced CD4/CD8, whereas later expanders leaned CD4+. Second-wave clones with a day 37 peak had unconfirmed SARS-CoV-2 specificity.

The CDR3 runs to 13 residues. V gave up 2 bases and J gave up 4 bases, with 8 bases separating them. Germline CDR1 is LGHDT and CDR2 is YNNKEL (reference sequence). The sequenced sample consisted of PBMCs or a T cell subset sorted from them (not recorded which). This receptor was obtained from a man younger than 35 who had mild COVID-19 (a few samples of this study predate the infection). Cell type and time point are not known. The chain uses TRBV3-1 and TRBJ1-1; no clear D. The CDR3 DNA is TGTGCCAGCAGCCAATCACTAGGCACTGAAGCTTTCTTT. This gives the protein CASSQSLGTEAFF. Full variable domain (remainder filled in from reference TRBV3-1 and TRBJ1-1): DTAVSQTPKYLVTQMGNDKSIKCEQNLGHDTMYWYKQDSKKFLKIMFSYNNKELIINETVPNRFSPKSPDKAHLNLHINSLELGDSAVYFCASSQSLGTEAFFGQGTRLTVV.